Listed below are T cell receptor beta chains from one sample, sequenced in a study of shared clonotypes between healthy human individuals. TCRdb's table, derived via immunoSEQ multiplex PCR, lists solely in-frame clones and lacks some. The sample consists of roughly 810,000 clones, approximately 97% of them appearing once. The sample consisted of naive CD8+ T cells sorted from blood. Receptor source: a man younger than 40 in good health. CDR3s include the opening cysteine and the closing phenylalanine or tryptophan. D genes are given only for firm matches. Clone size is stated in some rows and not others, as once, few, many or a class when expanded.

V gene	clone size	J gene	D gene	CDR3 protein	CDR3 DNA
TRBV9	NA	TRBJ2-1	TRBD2	CASSQTFSGTHEQFF	TGTGCCAGCAGCCAAACCTTTAGCGGGACTCATGAGCAGTTCTTC
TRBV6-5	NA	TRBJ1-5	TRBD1	CASRLTGEGNQPQHF	TGTGCCAGCAGATTGACAGGGGAGGGCAATCAGCCCCAGCATTTT
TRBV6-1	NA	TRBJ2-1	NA	CASTSWAIYNEQFF	TGTGCCAGCACCTCCTGGGCTATCTACAATGAGCAGTTCTTC
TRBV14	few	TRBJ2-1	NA	CASRKGGSSYNEQFF	TGTGCCAGCAGAAAAGGAGGGAGCTCCTACAATGAGCAGTTCTTC
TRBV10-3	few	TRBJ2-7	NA	CAISEDTLGYEQYF	TGTGCCATCAGTGAGGACACCCTAGGCTACGAGCAGTACTTC
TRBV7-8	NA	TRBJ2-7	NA	CASSAPLTEQYF	TGTGCCAGCAGCGCCCCTCTCACGGAGCAGTACTTC
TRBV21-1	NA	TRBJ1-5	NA	CASTADRGLDSNQPQHF	TGTGCCAGCACCGCGGACAGGGGCCTTGATAGCAATCAGCCCCAGCATTTT
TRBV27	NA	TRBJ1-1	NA	CASSIQKNTEAFF	TGTGCCAGCAGTATCCAGAAGAACACTGAAGCTTTCTTT
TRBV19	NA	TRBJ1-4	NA	CASSIAPSGSGEYEKLFF	TGTGCCAGTAGTATCGCCCCGTCCGGGTCGGGTGAATATGAAAAACTGTTTTTT
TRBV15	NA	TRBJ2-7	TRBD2	CATSQTSDPRQYF	TGTGCCACCAGTCAGACTAGCGACCCGCGGCAGTACTTC
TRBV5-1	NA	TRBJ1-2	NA	CASSSDMWGYTF	TGCGCCAGCAGCTCGGACATGTGGGGCTACACCTTC
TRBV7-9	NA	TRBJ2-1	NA	CASSLAADLTYNEQFF	TGTGCCAGCAGCTTAGCTGCGGACCTGACCTACAATGAGCAGTTCTTC
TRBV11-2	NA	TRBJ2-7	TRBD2	CASSLGSGSYEQYF	TGTGCCAGCAGCTTAGGGAGCGGGAGCTACGAGCAGTACTTC
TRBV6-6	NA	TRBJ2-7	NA	CASSYDHYEQYF	TGTGCCAGCAGTTACGACCACTACGAGCAGTACTTC